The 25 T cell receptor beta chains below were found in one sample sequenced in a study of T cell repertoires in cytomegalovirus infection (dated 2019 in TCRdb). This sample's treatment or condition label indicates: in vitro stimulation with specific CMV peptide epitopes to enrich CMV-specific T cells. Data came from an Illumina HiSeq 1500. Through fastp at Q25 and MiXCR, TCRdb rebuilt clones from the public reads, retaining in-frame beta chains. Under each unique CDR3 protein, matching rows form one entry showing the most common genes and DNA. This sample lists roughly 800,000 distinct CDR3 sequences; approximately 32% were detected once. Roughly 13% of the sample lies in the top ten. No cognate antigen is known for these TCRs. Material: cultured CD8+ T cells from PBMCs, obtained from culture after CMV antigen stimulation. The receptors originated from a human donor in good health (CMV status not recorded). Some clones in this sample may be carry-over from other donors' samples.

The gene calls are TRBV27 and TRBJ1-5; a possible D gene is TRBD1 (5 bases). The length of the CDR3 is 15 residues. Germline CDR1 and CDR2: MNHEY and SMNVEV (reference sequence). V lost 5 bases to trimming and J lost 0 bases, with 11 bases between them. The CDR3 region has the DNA TGTGCCAGCAGTACCATAGGGGATAGCAATCAGCCCCAGCATTTT. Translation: CASSTIGDSNQPQHF.

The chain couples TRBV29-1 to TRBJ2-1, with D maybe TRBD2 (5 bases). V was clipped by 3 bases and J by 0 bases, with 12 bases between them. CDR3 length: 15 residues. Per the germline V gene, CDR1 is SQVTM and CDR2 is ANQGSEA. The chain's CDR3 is CSVDLRGLSYNEQFF. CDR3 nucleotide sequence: TGCAGCGTTGACCTCCGTGGACTCTCCTACAATGAGCAGTTCTTC.

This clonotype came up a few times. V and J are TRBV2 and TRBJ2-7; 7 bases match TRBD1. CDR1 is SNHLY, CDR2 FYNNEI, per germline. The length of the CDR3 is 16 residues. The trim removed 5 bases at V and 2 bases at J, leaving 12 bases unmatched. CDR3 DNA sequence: TGTGCCAGCAGTCCCCTTACAGGGGCGATACCCTACGAGCAGTACTTC. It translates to CASSPLTGAIPYEQYF.

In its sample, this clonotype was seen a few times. CDR3 bases: TGTGCCAGCAGTTTAGTAGGCTTGAAAAATGAGCAGTTCTTC. It specifies CASSLVGLKNEQFF. V and J are TRBV27 and TRBJ2-1, with D hard to call. Between the trimmed V and J ends, which lost 2 bases and 7 bases, there was a span of 12 bases. The CDR3 loop spans 14 amino acids. Germline values: CDR1 MNHEY, CDR2 SMNVEV (reference sequence).

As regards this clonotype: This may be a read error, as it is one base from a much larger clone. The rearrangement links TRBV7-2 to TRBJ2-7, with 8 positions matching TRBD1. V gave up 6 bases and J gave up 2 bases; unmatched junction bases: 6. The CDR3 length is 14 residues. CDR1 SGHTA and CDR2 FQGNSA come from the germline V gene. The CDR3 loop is CTSSRTGKAYEQYF. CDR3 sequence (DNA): TGTACCAGCAGTAGGACAGGGAAAGCCTACGAGCAGTACTTC. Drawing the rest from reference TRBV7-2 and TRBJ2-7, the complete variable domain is GAGVSQSPSNKVTEKGKDVELRCDPISGHTALYWYRQSLGQGLEFLIYFQGNSAPDKSGLPSDRFSAERTGGSVSTLTIQRTQQEDSAVYLCTSSRTGKAYEQYFGPGTRLTVT.

The CDR3 is CASPPLPLSSGANVLTF. The CDR3, as DNA: TGTGCCAGCCCCCCCCTTCCCCTTAGCTCTGGGGCCAACGTCCTGACTTTC. The genes are TRBV7-6 and TRBJ2-6; D is unresolved. With 8 bases removed from V and 0 bases from J, the gap between germline ends came to 17 bases. In germline, CDR1 is SGHVS, CDR2 FNYEAQ. This CDR3 has 17 residues.

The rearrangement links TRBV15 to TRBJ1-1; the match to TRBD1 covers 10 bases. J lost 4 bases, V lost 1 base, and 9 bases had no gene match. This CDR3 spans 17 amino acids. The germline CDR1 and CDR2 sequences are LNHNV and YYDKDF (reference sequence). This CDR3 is CATSRGTDRGSSTEAFF. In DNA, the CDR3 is TGTGCCACCAGCAGAGGTACGGACAGGGGGAGTAGCACTGAAGCTTTCTTT. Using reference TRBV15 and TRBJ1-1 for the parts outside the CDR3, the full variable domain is DAMVIQNPRYQVTQFGKPVTLSCSQTLNHNVMYWYQQKSSQAPKLLFHYYDKDFNNEADTPDNFQSRRPNTSFCFLDIRSPGLGDTAMYLCATSRGTDRGSSTEAFFGQGTRLTVV.

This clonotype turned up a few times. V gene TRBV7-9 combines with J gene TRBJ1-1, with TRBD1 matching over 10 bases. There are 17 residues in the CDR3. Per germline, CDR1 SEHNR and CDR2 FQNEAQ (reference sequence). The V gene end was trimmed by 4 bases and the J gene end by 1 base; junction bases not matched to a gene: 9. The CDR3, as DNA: TGTGCCAGCAGCTCTGGGGACAGGGGTCTCTCGAACACTGAAGCTTTCTTT. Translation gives CASSSGDRGLSNTEAFF.

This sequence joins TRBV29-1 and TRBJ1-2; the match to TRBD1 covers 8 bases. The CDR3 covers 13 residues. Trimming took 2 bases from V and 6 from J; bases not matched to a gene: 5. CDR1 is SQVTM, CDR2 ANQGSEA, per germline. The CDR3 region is CSVEFARGHGYTF. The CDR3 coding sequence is TGCAGCGTTGAATTCGCCAGGGGGCATGGCTACACCTTC.

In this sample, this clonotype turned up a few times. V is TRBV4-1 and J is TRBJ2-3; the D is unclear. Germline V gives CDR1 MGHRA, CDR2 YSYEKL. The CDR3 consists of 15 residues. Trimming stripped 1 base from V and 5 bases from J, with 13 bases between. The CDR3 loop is CASSQVGPGGDTQYF. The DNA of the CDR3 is TGCGCCAGCAGCCAAGTCGGTCCAGGTGGAGATACGCAGTATTTT.

Here the CDR3 DNA reads TGTGCCAGCAGCGGGGAGCCAGGGGGCATCACCGGGGAGCTGTTTTTT. Residues: CASSGEPGGITGELFF. This chain links TRBV5-3 with TRBJ2-2, with D perhaps matching TRBD1 (8 bases). TRBV5-3 is known as an ORF, though its function is uncertain. The CDR3 length is 16 residues. Trimming took 8 bases from V and 4 from J, leaving 21 bases between them.

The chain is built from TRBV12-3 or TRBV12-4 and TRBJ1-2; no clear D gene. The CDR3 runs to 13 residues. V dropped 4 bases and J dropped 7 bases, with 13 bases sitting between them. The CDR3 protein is CASSYCPESGYTF. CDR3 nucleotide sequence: TGTGCCAGCAGTTATTGTCCGGAATCTGGCTACACCTTC.

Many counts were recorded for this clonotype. CDR3 amino acids: CASSLGGRDVDEAFF. CDR3 in DNA: TGTGCCAGCAGCTTAGGGGGCCGGGACGTGGATGAAGCTTTCTTT. J is TRBJ1-1 and V is TRBV7-6; possibly TRBD1 for D (5 bases). V was clipped by 1 base and J by 7 bases, with 16 bases between them. There are 15 residues in the CDR3. Germline values: CDR1 SGHVS, CDR2 FNYEAQ.

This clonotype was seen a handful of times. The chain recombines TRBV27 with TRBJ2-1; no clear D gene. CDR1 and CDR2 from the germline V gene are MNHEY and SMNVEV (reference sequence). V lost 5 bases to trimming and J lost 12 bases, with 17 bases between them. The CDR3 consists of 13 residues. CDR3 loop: CASSPRPFGVQFF. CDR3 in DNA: TGTGCCAGCAGTCCAAGACCGTTTGGTGTGCAGTTCTTC.

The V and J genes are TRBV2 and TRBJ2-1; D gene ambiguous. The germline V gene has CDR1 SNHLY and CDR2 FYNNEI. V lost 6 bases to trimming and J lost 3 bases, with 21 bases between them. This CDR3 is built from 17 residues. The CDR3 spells CASSDKPPSDLYNEQFF. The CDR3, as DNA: TGTGCCAGCAGCGATAAACCGCCTTCGGATCTCTACAATGAGCAGTTCTTC.

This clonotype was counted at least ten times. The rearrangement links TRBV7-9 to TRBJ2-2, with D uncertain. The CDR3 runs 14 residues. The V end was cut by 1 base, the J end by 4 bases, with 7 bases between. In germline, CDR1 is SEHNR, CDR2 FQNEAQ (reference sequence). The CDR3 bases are TGTGCCAGCAGCTTAGTAGGCGCCACCGGGGAGCTGTTTTTT. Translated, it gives CASSLVGATGELFF. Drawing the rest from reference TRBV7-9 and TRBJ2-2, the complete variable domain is DTGVSQNPRHKITKRGQNVTFRCDPISEHNRLYWYRQTLGQGPEFLTYFQNEAQLEKSRLLSDRFSAERPKGSFSTLEIQRTEQGDSAMYLCASSLVGATGELFFGEGSRLTVL.

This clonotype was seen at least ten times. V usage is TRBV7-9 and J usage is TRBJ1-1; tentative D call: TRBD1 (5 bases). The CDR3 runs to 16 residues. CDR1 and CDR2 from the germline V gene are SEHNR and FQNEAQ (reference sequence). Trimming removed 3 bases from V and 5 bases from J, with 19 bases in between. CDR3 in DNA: TGTGCCAGCAGCTTTGGGGCCGGGGGGTTAGATACTGAAGCTTTCTTT. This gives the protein CASSFGAGGLDTEAFF.

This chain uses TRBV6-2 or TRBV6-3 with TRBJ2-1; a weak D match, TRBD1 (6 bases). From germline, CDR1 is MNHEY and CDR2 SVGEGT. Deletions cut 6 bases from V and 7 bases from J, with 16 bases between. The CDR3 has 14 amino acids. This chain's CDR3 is CASRRRWGPNEQFF. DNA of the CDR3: TGTGCCAGCAGACGACGTTGGGGGCCGAATGAGCAGTTCTTC.

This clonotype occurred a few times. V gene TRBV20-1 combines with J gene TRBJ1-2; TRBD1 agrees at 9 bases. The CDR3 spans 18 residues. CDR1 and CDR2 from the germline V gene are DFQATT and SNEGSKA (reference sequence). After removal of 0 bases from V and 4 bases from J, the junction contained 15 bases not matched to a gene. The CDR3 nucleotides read TGCAGTGCTAGAGATCCCGCAATTCTGGACAGGGGAGGCTATGGCTACACCTTC. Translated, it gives CSARDPAILDRGGYGYTF.

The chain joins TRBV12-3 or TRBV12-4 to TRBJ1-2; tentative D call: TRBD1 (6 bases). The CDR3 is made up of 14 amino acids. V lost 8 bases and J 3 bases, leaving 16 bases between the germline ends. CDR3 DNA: TGTGCCAGCGCCCTCGTGGGGGGGCACTATGGCTACACCTTC. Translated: CASALVGGHYGYTF.

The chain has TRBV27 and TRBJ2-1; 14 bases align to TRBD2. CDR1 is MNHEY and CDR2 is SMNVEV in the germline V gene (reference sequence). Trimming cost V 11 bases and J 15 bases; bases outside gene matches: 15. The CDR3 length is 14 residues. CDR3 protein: CAAGPGLAGALRFF. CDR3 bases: TGTGCCGCCGGGCCGGGACTAGCGGGGGCCCTGCGGTTCTTC.

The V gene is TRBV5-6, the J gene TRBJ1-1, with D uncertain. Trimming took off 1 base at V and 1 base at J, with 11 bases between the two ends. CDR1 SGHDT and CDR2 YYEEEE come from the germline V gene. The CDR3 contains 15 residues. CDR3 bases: TGTGCCAGCAGCTTGAATGGGGTGGGGAACACTGAAGCTTTCTTT. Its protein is CASSLNGVGNTEAFF. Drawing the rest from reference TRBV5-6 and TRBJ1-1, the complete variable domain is DAGVTQSPTHLIKTRGQQVTLRCSPKSGHDTVSWYQQALGQGPQFIFQYYEEEERQRGNFPDRFSGHQFPNYSSELNVNALLLGDSALYLCASSLNGVGNTEAFFGQGTRLTVV.

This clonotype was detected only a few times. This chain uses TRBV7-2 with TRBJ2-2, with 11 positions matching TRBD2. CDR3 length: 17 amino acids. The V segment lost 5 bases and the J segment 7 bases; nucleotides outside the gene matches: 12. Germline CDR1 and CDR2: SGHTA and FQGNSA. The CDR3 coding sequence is TGTGCCAGCAGCCTCCTTCTAGCGGGGGGCCCAGGCGGGGAGCTGTTTTTT. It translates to CASSLLLAGGPGGELFF.

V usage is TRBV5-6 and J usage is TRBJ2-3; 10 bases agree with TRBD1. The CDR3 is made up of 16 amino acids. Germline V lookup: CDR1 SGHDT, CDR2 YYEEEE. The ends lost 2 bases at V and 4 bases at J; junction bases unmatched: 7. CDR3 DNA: TGTGCCAGCAGCTTCCTGACAGGGGGCAGGGCAGATACGCAGTATTTT. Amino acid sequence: CASSFLTGGRADTQYF.

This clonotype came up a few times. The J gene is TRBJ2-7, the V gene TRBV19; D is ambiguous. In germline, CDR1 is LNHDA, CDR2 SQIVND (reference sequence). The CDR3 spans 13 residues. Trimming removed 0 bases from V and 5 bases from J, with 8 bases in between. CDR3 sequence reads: CASSIDLSNEQYV. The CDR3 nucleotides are TGTGCCAGTAGTATAGATCTCTCGAACGAGCAGTACGTC.